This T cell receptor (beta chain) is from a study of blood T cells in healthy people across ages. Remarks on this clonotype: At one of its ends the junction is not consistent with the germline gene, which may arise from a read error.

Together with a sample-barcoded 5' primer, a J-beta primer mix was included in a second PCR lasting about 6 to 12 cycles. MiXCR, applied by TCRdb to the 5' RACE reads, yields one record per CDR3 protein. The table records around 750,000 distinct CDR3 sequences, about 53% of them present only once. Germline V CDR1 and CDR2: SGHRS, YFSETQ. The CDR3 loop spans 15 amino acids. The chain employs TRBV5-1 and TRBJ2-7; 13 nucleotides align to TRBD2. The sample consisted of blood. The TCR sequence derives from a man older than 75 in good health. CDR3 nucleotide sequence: TGCGCCAACAGCGTAGGACTAGCGGGAGTGGACGAGCAGTACTTC. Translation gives CANSVGLAGVDEQYF. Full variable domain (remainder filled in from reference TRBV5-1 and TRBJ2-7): KAGVTQTPRYLIKTRGQQVTLSCSPISGHRSVSWYQQTPGQGLQFLFEYFSETQRNKGNFPGRFSGRQFSNSRSEMNVSTLELGDSALYLCANSVGLAGVDEQYFGPGTRLTVT.